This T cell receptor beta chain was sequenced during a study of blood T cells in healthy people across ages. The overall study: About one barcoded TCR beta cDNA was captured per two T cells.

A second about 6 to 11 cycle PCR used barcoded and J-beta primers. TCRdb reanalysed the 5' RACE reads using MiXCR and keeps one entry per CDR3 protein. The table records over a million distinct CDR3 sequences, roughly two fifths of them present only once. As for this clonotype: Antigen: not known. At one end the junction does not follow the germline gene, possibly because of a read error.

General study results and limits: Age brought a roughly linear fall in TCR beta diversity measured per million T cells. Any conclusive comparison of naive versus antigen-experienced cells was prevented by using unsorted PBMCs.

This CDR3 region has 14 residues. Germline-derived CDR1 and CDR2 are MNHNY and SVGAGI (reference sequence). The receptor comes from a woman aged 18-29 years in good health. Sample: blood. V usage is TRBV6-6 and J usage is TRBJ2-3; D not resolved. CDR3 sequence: CASIYLGSTDTQYF. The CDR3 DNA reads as TGTGCCAGCATTTACCTGGGTAGCACAGATACGCAGTATTTT.